Listed below are T cell receptor beta chains from one sample, sequenced in a study of metastatic and nonmetastatic thyroid tumors. TCRdb reprocessed the PCR reads using MiXCR. This table has 89,000 or so clones, 8% to 9.5% appearing once. Sequenced: blood. Receptors originate from a female donor with papillary thyroid cancer or a benign thyroid nodule (not recorded which). Some clones in this sample may be carry-over from other donors' samples. Both conserved end residues are part of each CDR3. The order of the fields is CDR3 protein, CDR3 DNA, V gene, D gene, J gene, clone size. The D gene is left open where the match is weak. Size is omitted from some rows. Given values are once, few, many or a class for expanded clones.

CASRGTVDTQYF TGTGCCAGCAGGGGCACCGTGGATACGCAGTATTTT TRBV6-1 - TRBJ2-3 -
CASSHRDWSNVLTF TGTGCCAGCAGCCACAGGGATTGGTCCAACGTCCTGACTTTC TRBV7-6 - TRBJ2-6 many
CASSGTSGADTQYF TGTGCCAGCAGTGGGACTAGCGGTGCAGATACGCAGTATTTT TRBV6-1 TRBD2 TRBJ2-3 many
CATRGPDTQETQYF TGTGCCACCAGAGGACCAGATACACAAGAGACCCAGTACTTC TRBV24-1 - TRBJ2-5 -
CASSVGGGGAGETQYF TGTGCCAGCAGCGTCGGTGGCGGGGGGGCCGGGGAGACCCAGTACTTC TRBV9 TRBD2 TRBJ2-5 many
CASSDGGVQNTEAFF TGTGCCAGCAGTGACGGCGGAGTACAGAACACTGAAGCTTTCTTT TRBV2 - TRBJ1-1 many
CASSRDGGSYEQYF TGTGCCAGCAGCCGAGACGGGGGCTCCTACGAGCAGTACTTC TRBV14 - TRBJ2-7 many
CASSTSGGYEQYF TGTGCCAGCAGCACCTCAGGGGGCTACGAGCAGTACTTC TRBV9 TRBD1 TRBJ2-7 many
CAISESEGNYGYTF TGTGCCATCAGTGAGTCTGAGGGGAACTATGGCTACACCTTC TRBV10-3 - TRBJ1-2 many
CASSYSSLSPLHF TGTGCCAGCAGTTACTCGAGCCTCTCACCCCTCCACTTT TRBV6-5 - TRBJ1-6 many
CASTPGQGNNSPLHF TGTGCCAGCACCCCGGGACAGGGGAATAATTCACCCCTCCACTTT TRBV7-9 TRBD1 TRBJ1-6 many
CASKDGAGILGYTF TGTGCCAGCAAAGACGGGGCTGGTATACTTGGCTACACCTTC TRBV6-1 - TRBJ1-2 many
CASSLRQSRGSRKGDTEAFF TGTGCCAGCAGCTTAAGGCAAAGTCGGGGGTCCAGGAAAGGGGACACTGAAGCTTTCTTT TRBV7-3 - TRBJ1-1 many
CASRSEGEQYF TGTGCCAGCAGATCCGAAGGGGAGCAGTACTTC TRBV2 - TRBJ2-7 many
CASSLSPSGGAYGGELFF TGTGCCAGCAGTTTATCGCCCAGCGGGGGGGCTTATGGCGGGGAGCTGTTTTTT TRBV27 TRBD2 TRBJ2-2 few
CASSGFSYEQYF TGCGCCAGCAGCGGTTTTTCCTACGAGCAGTACTTC TRBV4-1 - TRBJ2-7 many
CATTDNSYEQYF TGTGCCACAACAGATAACTCCTACGAGCAGTACTTC TRBV7-9 - TRBJ2-7 many
CASMEGGAGTDTQYF TGTGCCAGTATGGAGGGGGGCGCTGGCACAGATACGCAGTATTTT TRBV19 - TRBJ2-3 many
CASSREGGEKLFF TGCGCCAGCAGCCGGGAGGGAGGGGAAAAACTGTTTTTT TRBV5-1 - TRBJ1-4 many
CASREEQGNTEAFF TGCGCCAGCAGGGAAGAACAGGGAAACACTGAAGCTTTCTTT TRBV5-1 - TRBJ1-1 many
CAIRQGGNNEQFF TGTGCCATCCGACAGGGGGGGAACAATGAGCAGTTCTTC TRBV10-3 TRBD1 TRBJ2-1 many
CASSPGTLQETQYF TGTGCCAGCAGCCCCGGGACTCTACAAGAGACCCAGTACTTC TRBV7-3 - TRBJ2-5 many
CASSARGVAGIPYNEQFF TGTGCCAGCAGCGCCCGGGGGGTAGCGGGTATCCCCTACAATGAGCAGTTCTTC TRBV6-4 TRBD2 TRBJ2-1 many
CASSHEAGVYGYTF TGTGCCAGCAGCCACGAGGCCGGGGTGTATGGCTACACCTTC TRBV3-1 - TRBJ1-2 many
CASSSSGTGWYGYTF TGTGCCAGCAGTTCCTCGGGGACAGGGTGGTATGGCTACACCTTC TRBV28 TRBD1 TRBJ1-2 few
CASSYISSGGAETQYF TGTGCCAGCAGTTATATTAGTAGCGGGGGGGCGGAGACCCAGTACTTC TRBV6-5 TRBD2 TRBJ2-5 many
CAISPATGGYTF TGTGCCATCAGTCCCGCGACCGGTGGCTACACCTTC TRBV10-3 - TRBJ1-2 many
CASSGSGGRTDTQYF TGTGCCAGCAGTGGGTCCGGCGGGCGCACAGATACGCAGTATTTT TRBV2 - TRBJ2-3 many